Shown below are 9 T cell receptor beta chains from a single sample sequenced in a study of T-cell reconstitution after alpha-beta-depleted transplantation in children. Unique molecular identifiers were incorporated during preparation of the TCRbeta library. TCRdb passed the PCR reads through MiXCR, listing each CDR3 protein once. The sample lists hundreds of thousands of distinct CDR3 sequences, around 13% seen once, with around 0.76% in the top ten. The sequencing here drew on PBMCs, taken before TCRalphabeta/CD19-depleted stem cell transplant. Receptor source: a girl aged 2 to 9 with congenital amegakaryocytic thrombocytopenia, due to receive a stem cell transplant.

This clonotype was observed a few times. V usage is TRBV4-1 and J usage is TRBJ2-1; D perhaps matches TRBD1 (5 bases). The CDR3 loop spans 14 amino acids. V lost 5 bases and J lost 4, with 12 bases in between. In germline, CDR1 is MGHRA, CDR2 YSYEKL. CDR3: CASSASTVYNEQFF. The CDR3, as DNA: TGCGCCAGCAGCGCCTCGACAGTTTACAATGAGCAGTTCTTC.

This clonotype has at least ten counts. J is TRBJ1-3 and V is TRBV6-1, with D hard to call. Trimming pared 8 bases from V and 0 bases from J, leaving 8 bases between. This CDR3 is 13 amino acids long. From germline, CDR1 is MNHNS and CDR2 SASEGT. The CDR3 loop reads CASSTVSGNTIYF. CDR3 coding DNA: TGTGCCAGCTCAACCGTCTCTGGAAACACCATATATTTT.

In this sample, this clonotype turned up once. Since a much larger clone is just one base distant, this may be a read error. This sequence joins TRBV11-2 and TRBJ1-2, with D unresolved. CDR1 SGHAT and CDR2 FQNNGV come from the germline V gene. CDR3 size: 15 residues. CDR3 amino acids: CASSPREGSGYGDTF. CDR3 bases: TGTGCCAGCAGCCCTAGGGAGGGATCTGGCTATGGCGACACCTTC.

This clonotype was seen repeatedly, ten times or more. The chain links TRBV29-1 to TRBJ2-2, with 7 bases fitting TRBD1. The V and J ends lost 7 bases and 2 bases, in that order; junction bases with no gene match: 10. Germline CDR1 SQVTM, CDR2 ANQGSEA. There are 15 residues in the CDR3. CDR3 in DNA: TGCAGCGCGAGAGGGGACAGAATTAACACCGGGGAGCTGTTTTTT. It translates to CSARGDRINTGELFF.

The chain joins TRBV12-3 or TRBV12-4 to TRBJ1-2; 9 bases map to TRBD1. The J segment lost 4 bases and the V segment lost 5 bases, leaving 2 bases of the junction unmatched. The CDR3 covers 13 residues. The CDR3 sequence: CASSRGQGYGYTF. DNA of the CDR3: TGTGCCAGCAGTCGGGGACAGGGCTATGGCTACACCTTC.

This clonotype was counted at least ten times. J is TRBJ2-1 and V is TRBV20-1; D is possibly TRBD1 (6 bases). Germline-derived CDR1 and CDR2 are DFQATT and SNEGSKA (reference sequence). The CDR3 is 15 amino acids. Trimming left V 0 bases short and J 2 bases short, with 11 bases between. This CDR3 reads CSAREGTTPYNEQFF. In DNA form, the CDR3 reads TGCAGTGCTAGAGAGGGGACAACCCCCTACAATGAGCAGTTCTTC.

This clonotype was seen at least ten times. Written as DNA, the CDR3 is TGTGCCAGCAGTTTGCACAGGGGTTCCGGGGAGCTGTTTTTT. Protein: CASSLHRGSGELFF. The genes are TRBV28 and TRBJ2-2; 7 positions agree with TRBD1. This CDR3 has 14 amino acids. The junction had 4 bases not matched to a gene; V was cut back by 3 bases and J by 6 bases. Germline assignment: CDR1 MDHEN and CDR2 SYDVKM.

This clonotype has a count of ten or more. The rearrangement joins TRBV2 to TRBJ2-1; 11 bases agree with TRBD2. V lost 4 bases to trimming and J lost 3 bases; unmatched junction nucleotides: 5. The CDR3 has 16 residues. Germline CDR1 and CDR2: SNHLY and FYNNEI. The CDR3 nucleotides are TGTGCCAGCAGTGGCCCGGGACTAGCGGTCTACAATGAGCAGTTCTTC. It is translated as CASSGPGLAVYNEQFF.

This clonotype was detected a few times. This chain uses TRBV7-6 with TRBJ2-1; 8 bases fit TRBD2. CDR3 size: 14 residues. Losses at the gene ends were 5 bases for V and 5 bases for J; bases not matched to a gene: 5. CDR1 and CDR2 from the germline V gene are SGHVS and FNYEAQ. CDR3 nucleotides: TGTGCCAGCAGCCAGACTAGCGTTAACAATGAGCAGTTCTTC. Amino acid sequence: CASSQTSVNNEQFF.